One and the same sample provided the 14 T cell receptor beta chains below, sequenced in a study of CDR3 diversity in severe acne. Each CDR3 protein is one row after TCRdb ran MiXCR on the PCR reads. The sample yields more than 70,000 distinct CDR3 sequences, roughly half seen once. The sample consisted of blood. Source of these receptors: a male donor in good health, serving as a control.

The sample holds a few counts of this clonotype. This sequence joins TRBV20-1 and TRBJ2-5, with 11 positions matching TRBD2. The length of the CDR3 is 14 residues. The germline V gene has CDR1 DFQATT and CDR2 SNEGSKA (reference sequence). V dropped 5 bases and J dropped 5; count of bases not matched to a gene: 7. CDR3 protein: CSAYLAGGPETQYF. The CDR3 DNA is TGCAGTGCTTACCTAGCGGGAGGTCCGGAGACCCAGTACTTC.

This clonotype was recorded many times. J is TRBJ2-7 and V is TRBV6-1, with 13 bases identical to TRBD2. With V trimmed by 10 bases and J by 4 bases, 4 bases remained unmatched. Germline CDR1 is MNHNS and CDR2 is SASEGT. This CDR3 has 13 residues. CDR3 sequence: CANGLAGEYEQYF. The CDR3, as DNA: TGTGCCAACGGACTAGCGGGAGAATACGAGCAGTACTTC.

Many counts were recorded for this clonotype. This chain links TRBV28 with TRBJ2-1; TRBD2 agrees at 8 bases. CDR1 is MDHEN, CDR2 SYDVKM, per germline. The CDR3 has 16 residues. The V segment lost 4 bases and the J segment 2 bases; nucleotides outside the gene matches: 7. CDR3 coding DNA: TGTGCCAGCAGTTCCCGACTAGCGACCGCCTACAATGAGCAGTTCTTC. Amino acid sequence: CASSSRLATAYNEQFF. Using reference TRBV28 and TRBJ2-1 for the parts outside the CDR3, the full variable domain is DVKVTQSSRYLVKRTGEKVFLECVQDMDHENMFWYRQDPGLGLRLIYFSYDVKMKEKGDIPEGYSVSREKKERFSLILESASTNQTSMYLCASSSRLATAYNEQFFGPGTRLTVL.

To note about this clonotype: Its ends do not fully match the called genes, so a read error is possible. V and J are TRBV19 and TRBJ1-1; 9 bases agree with TRBD1. The CDR3 has 14 residues. CDR1 is LNHDA and CDR2 is SQIVND in the germline V gene (reference sequence). The CDR3 DNA sequence: TGTGCCAGCGGACAGGGGAGGATTTTAGCTGAAACTTTCTTT. The encoded protein is CASGQGRILAETFF.

This clonotype appeared many times. The chain recombines TRBV19 with TRBJ2-7; D is unresolved. Per germline, CDR1 LNHDA and CDR2 SQIVND (reference sequence). Trimming left V 5 bases short and J 2 bases short, with 7 bases between. This CDR3 comprises 12 residues. The CDR3 is CASSPNPYEQYF. The CDR3 region has the DNA TGTGCCAGTAGTCCCAACCCCTACGAGCAGTACTTC.

This clonotype was counted ten times or more. This chain uses TRBV25-1 with TRBJ1-5; 8 bases fit TRBD1. The V gene end was trimmed by 3 bases and the J gene end by 6 bases; junction bases not matched to a gene: 4. This CDR3 comprises 14 residues. CDR1 MGHDK and CDR2 SYGVNS come from the germline V gene. The CDR3 loop is CASSETGEFQPQHF. DNA of the CDR3: TGTGCCAGCAGTGAGACAGGGGAGTTTCAGCCCCAGCATTTT.

There are many counts of this clonotype. The gene calls are TRBV7-2 and TRBJ2-7; D gene uncertain. This CDR3 has 15 amino acids. The germline V gene encodes CDR1 SGHTA and CDR2 FQGNSA. V was trimmed by 2 bases and J by 0 bases, leaving 11 bases between them. The CDR3 nucleotides read TGTGCCAGCAGCTTAACCTGGGCCCTCTCCTACGAGCAGTACTTC. As protein: CASSLTWALSYEQYF.

The genes are TRBV5-1 and TRBJ1-2, with D possibly being TRBD1 (5 bases). Trimming shortened V by 4 bases and J by 6 bases, and 22 bases separated the two germline ends. The germline gives CDR1 SGHRS, CDR2 YFSETQ. There are 16 residues in the CDR3. Here the CDR3 DNA reads TGCGCCAGCAGCCTGCTTGTAAGGGGAGACCGTGATGGCTACACCTTC. Translating gives CASSLLVRGDRDGYTF.

Many counts were recorded for this clonotype. The chain combines TRBV11-2 with TRBJ1-1; D ambiguous. Per the germline V gene, CDR1 is SGHAT and CDR2 is FQNNGV. This CDR3 is built from 14 residues. Between the trimmed V and J ends, which lost 2 bases and 3 bases, there was a span of 10 bases. In DNA, the CDR3 is TGTGCCAGCAGCTTACAAGTGTTGGACACTGAAGCTTTCTTT. This sequence encodes CASSLQVLDTEAFF. The whole variable domain, filled in from reference TRBV11-2 and TRBJ1-1, reads EAGVAQSPRYKIIEKRQSVAFWCNPISGHATLYWYQQILGQGPKLLIQFQNNGVVDDSQLPKDRFSAERLKGVDSTLKIQPAKLEDSAVYLCASSLQVLDTEAFFGQGTRLTVV.

The chain joins TRBV28 to TRBJ1-1; the D gene is possibly TRBD1 (5 bases). Germline CDR1 MDHEN, CDR2 SYDVKM. This CDR3 has 11 residues. V was trimmed by 6 bases and J by 9 bases, leaving 11 bases between them. CDR3 in DNA: TGTGCCAGCAGCCTAGACAGAAAAGCTTTCTTT. Amino acid sequence: CASSLDRKAFF.

The rearrangement links TRBV11-3 to TRBJ2-1, with 9 bases lining up with TRBD2. The J call may be faulty, since TRBJ2-7 better matches the DNA end. Germline-derived CDR1 and CDR2 are SGHNT and YENEEA. This CDR3 contains 15 residues. Here the CDR3 DNA reads TGTGCCAGCAGCCGTAGCGGGAGCAGCTACAATGAGCAGTACTTC. It encodes CASSRSGSSYNEQYF.

V is TRBV11-2 and J is TRBJ2-7, with D unresolved. Germline V gene sequence: CDR1 SGHAT, CDR2 FQNNGV. The CDR3 contains 14 residues. Between the trimmed V and J ends, which lost 3 bases and 0 bases, there was a span of 9 bases. The DNA for the CDR3 is TGTGCCAGCAGCTTCCTGGGTCGCTCCTACGAGCAGTACTTC. This encodes CASSFLGRSYEQYF. Variable domain in full (rest from reference TRBV11-2 and TRBJ2-7): EAGVAQSPRYKIIEKRQSVAFWCNPISGHATLYWYQQILGQGPKLLIQFQNNGVVDDSQLPKDRFSAERLKGVDSTLKIQPAKLEDSAVYLCASSFLGRSYEQYFGPGTRLTVT.

This clonotype turned up a few times. The rearrangement joins TRBV3-1 to TRBJ1-2, with 7 bases that match TRBD1. Germline CDR1 is LGHDT and CDR2 is YNNKEL (reference sequence). CDR3 length equals 12 residues. The junction had 1 base not matched to a gene; V was cut back by 1 base and J by 8 bases. The CDR3 DNA sequence: TGTGCCAGCAGCCAAGGGACAGGAGGCTACACCTTC. This codes for CASSQGTGGYTF. The complete variable domain, with remaining parts taken from reference TRBV3-1 and TRBJ1-2, reads DTAVSQTPKYLVTQMGNDKSIKCEQNLGHDTMYWYKQDSKKFLKIMFSYNNKELIINETVPNRFSPKSPDKAHLNLHINSLELGDSAVYFCASSQGTGGYTFGSGTRLTVV.

On this clonotype itself: The junction differs from germline at one of its ends, possibly a read error. The chain has TRBV7-9 and TRBJ1-4, with 9 bases that match TRBD1. CDR3 size: 15 residues. The germline CDR1 and CDR2 sequences are SEHNR and FQNEAQ (reference sequence). CDR3 sequence reads: CASSEGQGTNERLFF. CDR3 DNA: TGTGCCAGCAGCGAGGGACAGGGCACTAATGAAAGACTGTTTTTT.